Each of the 10 T cell receptor beta chains below was sequenced from the same sample in a study of identical twins. Each CDR3 protein is one row after TCRdb ran MiXCR on the 5' RACE reads. The sample consists of 1.5 million to 2 million distinct CDR3 sequences, about 32% of them appearing once. Sequencing was performed on cord blood. The receptors here all came from a newborn girl in good health.

The sample holds a few counts of this clonotype. The chain couples TRBV20-1 to TRBJ2-7; possible D gene TRBD2, 6 bases. V gave up 6 bases and J gave up 0 bases, with 12 bases separating them. The CDR3 has 13 residues. Germline V gene data show CDR1 as DFQATT and CDR2 as SNEGSKA (reference sequence). The CDR3 spells CSARDSPSYEQYF. The CDR3 DNA is TGCAGTGCCCGGGACTCCCCCTCCTACGAGCAGTACTTC.

This clonotype was recorded only once. A much larger clonotype is one base distant, so this may be a read error. This sequence joins TRBV29-1 and TRBJ2-4; D call uncertain. This CDR3 comprises 12 residues. The V end was cut by 7 bases, the J end by 5 bases, with 12 bases between. Germline-derived CDR1 and CDR2 are SQVTM and ANQGSEA. The CDR3 spells CSADVGENIQYF. DNA for the CDR3: TGCAGCGCTGACGTTGGAGAAAACATTCAGTACTTC.

The chain couples TRBV18 to TRBJ2-5, with TRBD2 as a possible D gene (5 bases). This CDR3 is built from 14 residues. Trimming took 4 bases from V and 5 from J, leaving 14 bases between them. Germline V gene sequence: CDR1 KGHSH, CDR2 LQKENI. The CDR3 DNA is TGTGCCAGCTCACTCATTCGGGGAGACGAGACCCAGTACTTC. Protein sequence: CASSLIRGDETQYF. Complete variable domain (other parts from reference TRBV18 and TRBJ2-5): NAGVMQNPRHLVRRRGQEARLRCSPMKGHSHVYWYRQLPEEGLKFMVYLQKENIIDESGMPKERFSAEFPKEGPSILRIQQVVRGDSAAYFCASSLIRGDETQYFGPGTRLLVL.

A word on this clonotype: At one end the junction does not follow the germline gene, possibly because of a read error. The chain links TRBV9 to TRBJ1-2; 9 nucleotides match TRBD1. Germline V gene sequence: CDR1 SGDLS, CDR2 YYNGEE. The CDR3 extends over 14 amino acids. CDR3 sequence reads: CASSLGDRVESYTF. CDR3 nucleotides: TGCGCCAGCAGCTTGGGGGACAGGGTGGAAAGCTACACCTTC.

The rearrangement joins TRBV12-3 or TRBV12-4 to TRBJ2-4; possibly TRBD1 or TRBD2 for D (6 bases each). The last part of the DNA fits TRBJ2-5 better; the J call may be wrong. The CDR3 extends over 14 amino acids. The CDR3, as DNA: TGTGCCACGCGCGTAGGGGGGAGGCAAGAGACCCAGTACTTC. Amino acid sequence: CATRVGGRQETQYF.

V and J are TRBV14 and TRBJ2-3; 12 positions match TRBD2. J gave up 2 bases and V 2 bases, and 2 bases lay outside the gene matches. CDR3 length: 16 amino acids. Germline V CDR1 and CDR2: SGHDN, FVKESK. This CDR3 reads CASSQRTSGATDTQYF. The CDR3 coding sequence is TGTGCCAGCAGCCAAAGGACTAGCGGGGCCACAGATACGCAGTATTTT.

This clonotype has just a few counts. The chain recombines TRBV20-1 with TRBJ2-3; no definite D call. This CDR3 is 13 amino acids long. Looked up from germline, CDR1 is DFQATT and CDR2 is SNEGSKA (reference sequence). Trimming stripped 3 bases from V and 2 bases from J, with 9 bases between. This CDR3 is CSARSSYTDTQYF. The CDR3 DNA reads TGCAGTGCTAGGTCTAGTTACACAGATACGCAGTATTTT.

J is TRBJ2-1 and V is TRBV2; 12 bases agree with TRBD2. J was trimmed by 4 bases and V by 6 bases; bases with no gene match: 7. CDR3 length equals 16 residues. The V gene's germline CDR1 is SNHLY and CDR2 FYNNEI. This CDR3 is CASRPSGGGSYNEQFF. The CDR3 DNA is TGTGCCAGCAGGCCTAGCGGGGGGGGCTCATACAATGAGCAGTTCTTC.

This clonotype was seen a handful of times. The gene calls are TRBV7-9 and TRBJ2-1, with 7 nucleotides matching TRBD2. Germline V gene data show CDR1 as SEHNR and CDR2 as FQNEAQ (reference sequence). Trimming took 3 bases from V and 8 from J; bases not matched to a gene: 19. CDR3 size: 18 residues. The CDR3 nucleotides read TGTGCCAGCAGCTTTAAGAGATCGAGGGAGGGCCTTTGGGATGAGCAGTTCTTC. Protein: CASSFKRSREGLWDEQFF.

This clonotype occurred many times. This sequence joins TRBV29-1 and TRBJ2-5; 8 nucleotides match TRBD2. The CDR3 loop spans 14 amino acids. The germline CDR1 and CDR2 sequences are SQVTM and ANQGSEA. V lost 4 bases, J lost 1 base, and 5 bases stayed unmatched. The CDR3 coding sequence is TGCAGCGTTGCTTCGACTAGCGCCCAAGAGACCCAGTACTTC. Translating it yields CSVASTSAQETQYF.